The present T cell receptor beta chain was sequenced within a study of T cells in Graves' hyperthyroidism and ophthalmopathy. The study, taken as a whole, reports: Most clonotypes that expanded in the thyroid above 0.001 also showed up in blood.

TCR beta CDR3 regions were amplified from RNA. Carried out on the TCR CDR3, a first-round RT-PCR used the HTBI primer set. TCRdb re-analysed the multiplex PCR reads in MiXCR, keeping a single row per CDR3 protein. The repertoire holds about 420,000 distinct CDR3 sequences, with around 15% as singletons. This clonotype has ten or more counts. Its antigen is unidentified. In germline, CDR1 is MDHEN, CDR2 SYDVKM. This CDR3 has 12 amino acids. Trimming removed 10 bases from V and 1 base from J; junction bases left unmatched: 3. V and J are TRBV28 and TRBJ2-5; 7 nucleotides agree with TRBD1. Material for sequencing was blood. This receptor was obtained from a woman aged 18-29 years with Graves' hyperthyroidism. The DNA for the CDR3 is TGTGCCACCGGGACAGCCCAAGAGACCCAGTACTTC. Encoded protein: CATGTAQETQYF.